This entry concerns a single T cell receptor beta chain. Its specificity is not known. V gave up 4 bases and J gave up 6 bases, with 16 bases separating them. The CDR3 is made up of 15 amino acids. Template material for amplifying TCR beta CDR3 regions consisted of RNA transcripts. HTBI primers were used for first-round RT-PCR of the TCR CDR3. Each CDR3 protein is one row after TCRdb ran MiXCR on the multiplex PCR reads. The sample gives around 800,000 distinct CDR3 sequences, 35% to 40% of which show up once; around 9.3% is in the top ten. This sample is drawn from a study of T cells in Graves' hyperthyroidism and ophthalmopathy. Regarding the study as a whole: Using 13 V-J features, a model discriminated ophthalmopathy from stable hyperthyroidism.

Exclusions: uncontrolled infection, other autoimmune disease, pregnancy, lactation. The PBMCs were taken from over 9.5 ml of fresh peripheral blood. This receptor was obtained from a man aged 18 to 29 with Graves' hyperthyroidism. Sequences were obtained from blood. The chain employs TRBV12-3 or TRBV12-4 and TRBJ1-5; no firm D call. CDR3 region: CASSYPPGVGQPQHF. The CDR3 DNA reads TGTGCCAGCAGTTATCCTCCCGGGGTAGGTCAGCCCCAGCATTTT.